Listed here are 5 T cell receptor beta chains from one sample, sequenced in a study of blood T cell repertoires in COVID-19. TCRdb's table, derived via immunoSEQ multiplex PCR, lists solely in-frame clones and lacks some. Among around 420,000 clones listed, roughly 86% were seen once. Sequencing input: PBMCs or T cells enriched from blood (not recorded which). These receptors were collected from a woman aged 40-49 years with acute COVID-19.

There are many counts of this clone. This chain uses TRBV2 with TRBJ1-4, with D perhaps TRBD1 (5 bases). V was pared by 7 bases and J by 11 bases, with 11 bases between. CDR3 length equals 11 residues. Germline lookup yields CDR1 SNHLY and CDR2 FYNNEI. CDR3 sequence (DNA): TGTGCCAGCACGAGGCAGGGCAAACTGTTTTTT. Residues: CASTRQGKLFF.

This clone appeared once. The V call is TRBV2, the J call TRBJ2-2, with TRBD1 identical over 8 bases. With V trimmed by 1 base and J by 0 bases, 7 bases remained unmatched. The CDR3 has 18 residues. Germline V gives CDR1 SNHLY, CDR2 FYNNEI. The CDR3 DNA reads TGTGCCAGCAGTGAAGGGTGGCAGGGGGCGCCGAACACCGGGGAGCTGTTTTTT. Its protein is CASSEGWQGAPNTGELFF.

This clone was seen once. This sequence joins TRBV5-5 and TRBJ1-2, with D perhaps TRBD1 (5 bases). The V gene lost 0 bases and the J gene lost 2 bases, with 8 bases spanning the gap. Germline V CDR1 and CDR2: SGHKS, YYEKEE (reference sequence). The length of the CDR3 is 14 residues. This CDR3 reads CASSLEQVNYGYTF. DNA for the CDR3: TGTGCCAGCAGCTTGGAACAGGTGAACTATGGCTACACCTTC. The entire variable domain, with the rest obtained from reference TRBV5-5 and TRBJ1-2, is as follows: DAGVTQSPTHLIKTRGQQVTLRCSPISGHKSVSWYQQVLGQGPQFIFQYYEKEERGRGNFPDRFSARQFPNYSSELNVNALLLGDSALYLCASSLEQVNYGYTFGSGTRLTVV.

V usage is TRBV6-4 and J usage is TRBJ2-7; TRBD2 agrees at 7 bases. CDR1 is MRHNA, CDR2 SNTAGT, per germline. This CDR3 comprises 15 residues. Trimming removed 1 base from V and 5 bases from J; junction bases left unmatched: 8. CDR3 nucleotides: TGTGCCAGCAGTGACTTCTGGACTAGAACAGACGAGCAGTACTTC. It translates to CASSDFWTRTDEQYF.

This clone was counted only a few times. The V and J genes are TRBV18 and TRBJ1-1; 9 bases are a match to TRBD1. Germline V gene sequence: CDR1 KGHSH, CDR2 LQKENI. With V trimmed by 3 bases and J by 0 bases, 8 bases remained unmatched. The CDR3 has 17 residues. The CDR3 DNA sequence: TGTGCCAGCTCACCCGGACAGGGGAGGAGCATGAACACTGAAGCTTTCTTT. Protein product: CASSPGQGRSMNTEAFF.